This T cell receptor beta chain stems from a study of Ad26.COV2.S vaccination and SARS-CoV-2 variants. Profiling relied on immunoSEQ multiplex PCR, and the TCRdb table lists in-frame clones only, not all of them. The data hold under 400,000 clones, with around 87% observed a single time. The treatment is: 15 to 20 received Ad26.COV2.S at low or high dose, single or two shots; about 5 received placebo; per-sample allocation not given. Specimen acquisition occurred on day 63 following the initial vaccine or placebo injection. The vaccine antigen was prefusion-stabilized Wuhan SARS-CoV-2 spike. This CDR3 comprises 13 residues. The V gene's germline CDR1 is SQVTM and CDR2 ANQGSEA. The J segment lost 1 base and the V segment lost 7 bases, leaving 6 bases of the junction unmatched.

The J gene is TRBJ1-1, the V gene TRBV29-1; 7 bases are shared with TRBD1. The source material was peripheral blood, sampled in a trial of Ad26.COV2.S vaccine versus placebo. The source is a person between 18 and 59 years old who received the Ad26.COV2.S COVID-19 vaccine or a placebo. The CDR3 is CSARRQGNTEAFF. CDR3 nucleotide sequence: TGCAGCGCACGAAGACAGGGGAACACTGAAGCTTTCTTT.